The entry that follows covers one T cell receptor (beta chain) sequence. Which antigen it targets is not known. The data belong to a study of T cells expressing NK-cell markers (TCRdb year 2020). A note on the overall study: Three sorted T-cell subsets (CD3+CD56+NKG2C+, CD3+CD56+NKG2C- and CD3+CD56-NKG2C+) from several donors had their TCR beta-chain repertoires profiled. Illumina HiSeq 2000/2500, MiSeq or NextSeq was used to sequence libraries as 2 x 150 bp reads. Among the eight sequenced donors, only one was HCMV-seronegative, while the other seven were HCMV-seropositive. All eight donors whose samples were sequenced were randomly selected healthy volunteers, three of them men and five women.

General findings and caveats noted by the study authors: It remained unclear whether the expanded NKG2C-expressing T cell clones were specific for HCMV antigens. Those dominant clonotypes were again the most abundant among CD3+CD56-NKG2C+ cells in a handful of donors, at roughly 28.3-65%. In six donors, the dominant CD3+CD56+NKG2C+ clonotypes ranked among the top 10 CD8+ clonotypes, making up 1.0-7.0% of CD8+ T cells.

Reads for this sample came from an Illumina HiSeq 2000. 5'RACE template switching, by which a universal primer site and unique molecular identifiers were added, was used to make TCR beta cDNA libraries. Priming for cDNA synthesis came from the TCR beta constant segment, and two successive PCR amplification steps followed. Per the source publication's procedure: MIGEC was used to demultiplex reads and group the reads by UMI, and MiTCR was used to assemble and quantify clonotypes. To exclude erroneous sequences, only TCR cDNA sequences supported by at least two reads were retained. Downstream repertoire analysis used the tcR package, and clonotypes were matched across fractions by CDR3 nucleotide sequence plus V segment. VDJmatch was used to annotate antigen specificity against VDJdb, with one amino acid substitution in CDR3 permitted. Based on TCRdb reprocessing of the reads, there is one entry per CDR3 protein sequence, and DNA is missing. The V and J calls were not made by the authors but by TCRdb's processing. This sample's clone table shows a few hundred thousand distinct CDR3 sequences. 5% to 5.5% of the sample goes to the ten largest clones.

HCMV-specific IgG was detected in serum with a commercial ELISA kit to determine HCMV serostatus. Ficoll density gradient centrifugation was used to isolate peripheral blood mononuclear cells from blood. The cysteine opens and the phenylalanine closes a CDR3 of 14 amino acids. The nucleotide record is missing. CDR1 and CDR2 were assigned from the germline V gene as SGHDT and YYEEEE. This sequence uses TRBV5-6 and TRBJ2-7; the TRBD1 assignment by TCRdb is unverifiable without DNA. Sequenced: blood T cells: a sorted CD56 or NKG2C T cell subset, CD4+ or CD8+ T cells, or bulk PBMC T cells (not recorded which). The clonotype originates from a man aged 18-70 years in good health. The CDR3 is CASSSEWGLYEQYF. When the CDR3 is completed using the reference TRBV5-6 and TRBJ2-7 genes on either side, the full variable domain is DAGVTQSPTHLIKTRGQQVTLRCSPKSGHDTVSWYQQALGQGPQFIFQYYEEEERQRGNFPDRFSGHQFPNYSSELNVNALLLGDSALYLCASSSEWGLYEQYFGPGTRLTVT.